The clone carrying this T cell receptor beta chain was counted only a few times. The sample is drawn from a study of blood T cell repertoires in COVID-19. The CDR3 runs to 12 residues. Germline V lookup: CDR1 LGHNA, CDR2 YNFKEQ. The V and J ends lost 4 bases and 10 bases, in that order; junction bases with no gene match: 6. TCRdb's table, derived via immunoSEQ multiplex PCR, lists solely in-frame clones and lacks some. The sample has approximately 77,000 clones, more than 80% seen once; the top ten hold about 18%. J is TRBJ1-1 and V is TRBV4-2; 7 nucleotides align to TRBD1. The TCR originated in a woman in her sixties or seventies with acute or convalescent COVID-19. The sequenced sample consisted of peripheral blood. CDR3 amino acids: CASSRQGEAAFF. In nucleotides, the CDR3 is TGTGCCAGCAGCCGCCAGGGGGAGGCAGCTTTCTTT.